This TCR beta chain emerged from a study of radiotherapy plus CTLA-4 blockade in lung cancer. Trimming at V came to 4 bases and at J to 7 bases, leaving 15 bases not matched to a gene. CDR1 and CDR2 from the germline V gene are WNHNN and SYGVQD (reference sequence). CDR3 length: 16 residues. Only in-frame clones appear in the TCRdb table, and some are missing; sequencing was by immunoSEQ multiplex PCR. Of 80,000 to 100,000 clones listed, around four fifths were seen once; the top ten hold approximately 3.7%. This clonotype was sampled from a human donor with non-small cell lung cancer who had a partial response to radiotherapy plus ipilimumab. The starting material was peripheral blood, obtained from a patient treated with radiotherapy plus ipilimumab. The gene calls are TRBV10-1 and TRBJ1-1, with 7 positions matching TRBD1. As DNA, the CDR3 is TGCGCCAGCAGTGTATCGGGACAGAGTCATTTTCGTGAAGCTTTCTTT. Translation: CASSVSGQSHFREAFF.